The T cell receptor beta chain under discussion was sequenced for a study of blood T cell repertoires in COVID-19. The J segment lost 8 bases and the V segment lost 6 bases, leaving 20 bases of the junction unmatched. CDR3 size: 18 residues. CDR1 MDHEN and CDR2 SYDVKM come from the germline V gene. Some clones are missing from TCRdb's copy, which holds only in-frame ones; the method was immunoSEQ multiplex PCR. Found here are more than 200,000 clones, approximately 85% of them singletons; the top ten hold over 7%. This chain connects TRBV28 to TRBJ2-1; 9 bases are a match to TRBD1. The receptor was derived from a woman older than 75 with COVID-19, enrolled during active disease. The sequenced sample was peripheral blood. CDR3 in DNA: TGTGCCAGCAGCCATCCACTTTTCTCGGACAGGGGAGGGTATGAGCAGTTCTTC. Translated: CASSHPLFSDRGGYEQFF.